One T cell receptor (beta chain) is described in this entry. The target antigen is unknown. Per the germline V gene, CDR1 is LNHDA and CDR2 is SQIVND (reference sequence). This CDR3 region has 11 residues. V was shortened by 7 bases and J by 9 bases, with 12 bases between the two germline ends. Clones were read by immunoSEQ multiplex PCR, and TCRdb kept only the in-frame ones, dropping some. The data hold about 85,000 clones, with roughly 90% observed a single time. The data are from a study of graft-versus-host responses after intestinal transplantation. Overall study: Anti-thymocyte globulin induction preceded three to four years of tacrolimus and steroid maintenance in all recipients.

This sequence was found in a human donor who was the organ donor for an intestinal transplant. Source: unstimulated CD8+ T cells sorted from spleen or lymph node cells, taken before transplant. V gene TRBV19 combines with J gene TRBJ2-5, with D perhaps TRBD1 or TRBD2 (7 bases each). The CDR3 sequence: CASNQGGSQYF. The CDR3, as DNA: TGTGCCAGTAACCAGGGGGGGTCCCAGTACTTC.